Below are 6 T cell receptor beta chains sequenced from a single sample in a study of T cell responses to AZD1222 COVID-19 vaccine. Sequencing was performed with immunoSEQ multiplex PCR; in TCRdb, only in-frame clones are kept and a portion is missing. The sample has around 96,000 clones; 86% are singletons. The source material was peripheral blood, sampled 28 days after the second AZD1222 dose. The receptor set was obtained from an adult who received the AZD1222 COVID-19 vaccine.

The V call is TRBV27, the J call TRBJ1-1, with no clear D. Germline loops: CDR1 MNHEY, CDR2 SMNVEV (reference sequence). The CDR3 totals 11 residues. V was trimmed by 11 bases and J by 1 base, leaving 8 bases between them. CDR3 coding DNA: TGTGCCGCCCACGGGAACACTGAAGCTTTCTTT. It specifies CAAHGNTEAFF.

A single count supports this clone. The V call is TRBV7-9, the J call TRBJ2-3; D may be TRBD2 (6 bases). Deletions cut 3 bases from V and 0 bases from J, with 13 bases between. CDR1 SEHNR and CDR2 FQNEAQ come from the germline V gene (reference sequence). The CDR3 length is 16 residues. CDR3 nucleotide sequence: TGTGCCAGCAGCTTGGGGGACTTTCCTAGCACAGATACGCAGTATTTT. Translation: CASSLGDFPSTDTQYF.

The genes are TRBV14 and TRBJ2-1; TRBD1 aligns across 7 bases. Germline-derived CDR1 and CDR2 are SGHDN and FVKESK. This CDR3 contains 17 residues. V gave up 4 bases and J gave up 1 base; unmatched junction bases: 10. The CDR3 reads CASSPRQGEGSYNEQFF. The CDR3 DNA reads TGTGCCAGCAGCCCGAGACAGGGCGAGGGGTCCTACAATGAGCAGTTCTTC.

This rearrangement joins TRBV28 to TRBJ1-4, with D maybe TRBD1 (6 bases). Germline CDR1 MDHEN, CDR2 SYDVKM. V dropped 5 bases and J dropped 5 bases, with 18 bases sitting between them. This CDR3 has 16 amino acids. CDR3 region: CASSPAAQQGNEKLFF. CDR3 in DNA: TGTGCCAGCAGTCCCGCCGCGCAACAGGGCAATGAAAAACTGTTTTTT.

The rearrangement uses TRBV19 and TRBJ1-4; 7 bases align to TRBD1. Per germline, CDR1 LNHDA and CDR2 SQIVND (reference sequence). The CDR3 is 14 amino acids. Trimming took 6 bases from V and 7 from J; bases not matched to a gene: 8. CDR3 residues: CASRRTGEAEKLFF. The CDR3, as DNA: TGTGCCAGTAGGAGAACAGGGGAGGCTGAAAAACTGTTTTTT.

This rearrangement joins TRBV12-3 or TRBV12-4 to TRBJ1-2; tentatively, D is TRBD1 (5 bases). The CDR3 is 12 amino acids. V was clipped by 3 bases and J by 5 bases, with 7 bases between them. The CDR3 spells CASSFSGYGYTF. The DNA for the CDR3 is TGTGCCAGCAGTTTTTCAGGGTATGGCTACACCTTC.